Sequencing of this T cell receptor beta chain was carried out in a study of blood T cell repertoires in COVID-19. The overall study: Sites in the United States, Italy and Spain provided acute and convalescent COVID-19 samples. From T cells, B-cell-depleted T cells, or PBMCs came the material, which was cDNA or gDNA.

Authors' analysis steps: Estimates of nucleated cell counts were drawn from the amplification of reference gene primers. Some clones are missing from TCRdb's copy, which holds only in-frame ones; the method was immunoSEQ multiplex PCR. V, J and clone size are those of that table, while D and trimming were read from the DNA. In the table there are 140,000 to 150,000 clones, roughly 85% of which are singletons. Recruited during active infection, patients (from Seattle) were subsequently followed longitudinally. This clonotype originated in a woman aged 60-70 years with COVID-19, enrolled during active disease. The sample comprised peripheral blood.

The CDR3 protein is CASSLAEGTGETTDTQYF. CDR3 sequence (DNA): TGTGCCAGCAGCTTGGCCGAGGGGACGGGGGAGACCACAGATACGCAGTATTTT. The chain has TRBV5-6 and TRBJ2-3, with a weak D call TRBD2 (6 bases). Trimming shortened V by 0 bases and J by 2 bases, and 19 bases separated the two germline ends. The germline V gene has CDR1 SGHDT and CDR2 YYEEEE. The CDR3 runs 18 residues.